This passage covers 3 T cell receptor beta chains from one sample sequenced in a study of blood T cell repertoires in COVID-19. Only in-frame clones appear in the TCRdb table, and some are missing; sequencing was by immunoSEQ multiplex PCR. The repertoire includes 150,000 to 200,000 clones, nearly 90% of them detected once, and roughly 2% sits in the top ten. Sequencing was done on a sample of peripheral blood. Receptor source: a man between 18 and 29 years old who had recovered from COVID-19.

The gene calls are TRBV4-3 and TRBJ1-2; 8 bases map to TRBD1. CDR3 size: 14 residues. Germline V gene sequence: CDR1 LGHNA, CDR2 YSLEER. The V and J ends lost 1 base and 4 bases, in that order; junction bases with no gene match: 2. The CDR3 nucleotides are TGCGCCAGCAGCCAAGCACAGGGGGGCTATGGCTACACCTTC. Translated, it gives CASSQAQGGYGYTF.

This chain links TRBV25-1 with TRBJ2-1; 13 bases map to TRBD2. Per germline, CDR1 MGHDK and CDR2 SYGVNS. J was trimmed by 7 bases and V by 6 bases; bases with no gene match: 3. The CDR3 is 14 residues long. Written as DNA, the CDR3 is TGTGCCAGCAGCGGACTAGCGGGAGTAAATGAGCAGTTCTTC. Translated, it gives CASSGLAGVNEQFF.

CDR3 sequence reads: CASSLAGGASYEQYF. The CDR3 nucleotides read TGTGCCAGCAGCTTAGCGGGCGGGGCCTCCTACGAGCAGTACTTC. The chain employs TRBV7-2 and TRBJ2-7; TRBD2 might be the D (6 bases). Germline CDR1 is SGHTA and CDR2 is FQGNSA. Between the trimmed V and J ends, which lost 0 bases and 0 bases, there was a span of 9 bases. The CDR3 is 15 residues long.